This T cell receptor (beta chain) was recorded in a study of CD8 T cells in Susac syndrome. Overall study context: When their blood was taken, patients with Susac syndrome were therapy-naive, taking corticosteroids, or taking intravenous immunoglobulin alone.

With respect to this clonotype: Antigen unknown.

Broader study findings: The CD4+ T cell repertoires in Susac syndrome were not clonally expanded.

The germline V gene encodes CDR1 SGHVS and CDR2 FNYEAQ. Deletions cut 5 bases from V and 5 bases from J, with 9 bases between. This CDR3 is 13 amino acids long. Random hexamers primed reverse transcription of 0.5 to 1 ug RNA. TCRdb reprocessed the immunoSEQ multiplex PCR reads via MiXCR and lists one record per CDR3 protein. The sample has around 170,000 distinct CDR3 sequences; approximately 96% are singletons. CD8+ and CD4+ T cells from blood underwent TCR beta sequencing, which was carried out in a high-throughput format. The rearrangement links TRBV7-6 to TRBJ1-4; D is unresolved. Sequences were obtained from CD4+ T cells from PBMCs. The receptor comes from a human donor with Susac syndrome. The CDR3 spells CASSPWGNEKLFF. The CDR3 nucleotides read TGTGCCAGCAGCCCGTGGGGAAATGAAAAACTGTTTTTT. The whole variable domain, filled in from reference TRBV7-6 and TRBJ1-4, reads GAGVSQSPRYKVTKRGQDVALRCDPISGHVSLYWYRQALGQGPEFLTYFNYEAQQDKSGLPNDRFSAERPEGSISTLTIQRTEQRDSAMYRCASSPWGNEKLFFGSGTQLSVL.